One sample yielded the 29 T cell receptor beta chains listed below, sequenced in a study of T cell changes during pregnancy in multiple sclerosis. The table came from immunoSEQ multiplex PCR; TCRdb's copy has only in-frame clones and leaves some out. The sample has 75,000 to 85,000 clones; 93% are singletons. The sequenced sample was peripheral blood, obtained in the second trimester of pregnancy. These receptors were obtained from a female donor with multiple sclerosis, enrolled in a pregnancy study.

The chain is built from TRBV4-1 and TRBJ1-2; TRBD1 matches at 9 bases. This CDR3 has 17 residues. Losses at the gene ends were 4 bases for V and 3 bases for J; bases not matched to a gene: 12. Germline V CDR1 and CDR2: MGHRA, YSYEKL. In DNA, the CDR3 is TGCGCCAGCAGCCTCACCGGGACAGGGTTGCGCGACTATGGCTACACCTTC. Protein product: CASSLTGTGLRDYGYTF.

The rearrangement links TRBV5-8 to TRBJ2-1, with TRBD1 as a possible D gene (7 bases). This CDR3 has 16 residues. Trimming removed 0 bases at V and 5 bases at J, with 15 bases between. The germline CDR1 and CDR2 sequences are SGHTS and YDEGEE. CDR3 DNA: TGTGCCAGCAGCTTGGAGGCGGGACAGTTCCACAATGAGCAGTTCTTC. It specifies CASSLEAGQFHNEQFF. The variable domain in full, with the rest retrieved from reference TRBV5-8 and TRBJ2-1, is EAGVTQSPTHLIKTRGQQATLRCSPISGHTSVYWYQQALGLGLQFLLWYDEGEERNRGNFPPRFSGRQFPNYSSELNVNALELEDSALYLCASSLEAGQFHNEQFFGPGTRLTVL.

The V call is TRBV12-5, the J call TRBJ1-1; D might be TRBD1 (5 bases). The CDR3 extends over 16 amino acids. The V gene lost 3 bases and the J gene lost 0 bases, with 14 bases spanning the gap. In germline, CDR1 is LGHNT, CDR2 FRNRAP. The CDR3 here is CASGLRRGNMNTEAFF. The CDR3 DNA reads as TGTGCTAGTGGTTTACGACGGGGGAATATGAACACTGAAGCTTTCTTT.

The rearrangement uses TRBV30 and TRBJ2-7; D gene uncertain. There are 12 residues in the CDR3. Germline CDR1 reads GTSNPN; CDR2 reads SVGIG (reference sequence). The V gene lost 0 bases and the J gene lost 3 bases, with 6 bases spanning the gap. CDR3 amino acids: CAWSVNGYEQYF. In DNA, the CDR3 is TGTGCCTGGAGTGTTAACGGCTACGAGCAGTACTTC.

The rearrangement joins TRBV5-1 to TRBJ1-6; D uncertain. V dropped 1 base and J dropped 7 bases, with 12 bases sitting between them. Germline values: CDR1 SGHRS, CDR2 YFSETQ. The CDR3 has 15 amino acids. The CDR3 DNA sequence: TGCGCCAGCAGCTTGAGAAGCTCACGGAATTCACCCCTCCACTTT. This translates into CASSLRSSRNSPLHF.

This clone showed up just a few times. The chain couples TRBV15 to TRBJ1-2; 8 bases line up with TRBD1. J gave up 7 bases and V 4 bases, and 2 bases lay outside the gene matches. The CDR3 length is 12 residues. The V gene's germline CDR1 is LNHNV and CDR2 YYDKDF (reference sequence). The CDR3 region is CATSTDRAGYTF. The CDR3 nucleotides read TGTGCCACCAGCACGGACAGGGCTGGCTACACCTTC.

This clone occurred once. V is TRBV30 and J is TRBJ2-1; 7 positions match TRBD2. This CDR3 is 15 amino acids long. CDR1 and CDR2 from the germline V gene are GTSNPN and SVGIG (reference sequence). Losses at the gene ends were 2 bases for V and 9 bases for J; bases not matched to a gene: 13. For the CDR3, the DNA is TGTGCCTGGAGTAGAGAAGGGAGGGCCTCGGGTGAGCAGTTCTTC. Residues: CAWSREGRASGEQFF.

The V call is TRBV7-8, the J call TRBJ2-7, with a possible D match to TRBD1 (5 bases). Germline-derived CDR1 and CDR2 are SGHVS and FQNEAQ. V was pared by 2 bases and J by 0 bases, with 11 bases between. This CDR3 region has 15 residues. The CDR3 sequence: CASSLHQGPSYEQYF. The CDR3 DNA is TGTGCCAGCAGCTTACACCAGGGTCCCTCCTACGAGCAGTACTTC. The variable domain in full, completed from reference TRBV7-8 and TRBJ2-7, reads GAGVSQSPRYKVAKRGQDVALRCDPISGHVSLFWYQQALGQGPEFLTYFQNEAQLDKSGLPSDRFFAERPEGSVSTLKIQRTQQEDSAVYLCASSLHQGPSYEQYFGPGTRLTVT.

The rearrangement uses TRBV7-2 and TRBJ1-2; D is perhaps TRBD1 (6 bases). Germline V gives CDR1 SGHTA, CDR2 FQGNSA. V shed 4 bases and J shed 3 bases, with 12 bases lying between them. CDR3 size: 14 residues. In nucleotides, the CDR3 is TGTGCCAGCAGCTCCCGGGGGGCTTACTATGGCTACACCTTC. Translating gives CASSSRGAYYGYTF. The full variable domain, with the rest looked up from reference TRBV7-2 and TRBJ1-2, is GAGVSQSPSNKVTEKGKDVELRCDPISGHTALYWYRQSLGQGLEFLIYFQGNSAPDKSGLPSDRFSAERTGGSVSTLTIQRTQQEDSAVYLCASSSRGAYYGYTFGSGTRLTVV.

V is TRBV19 and J is TRBJ1-1, with 11 positions matching TRBD1. The V gene's germline CDR1 is LNHDA and CDR2 SQIVND (reference sequence). This CDR3 has 16 residues. The trim removed 3 bases at V and 5 bases at J, leaving 8 bases unmatched. In nucleotides, the CDR3 is TGTGCCAGTAGTATCTGGGACAGGGGGTCTAAGACTGAAGCTTTCTTT. Residues: CASSIWDRGSKTEAFF.

This clone was counted a few times. This sequence joins TRBV30 and TRBJ1-1, with a weak D call TRBD1 (5 bases). The length of the CDR3 is 12 residues. V lost 1 base and J 4 bases, leaving 7 bases between the germline ends. CDR1 is GTSNPN, CDR2 SVGIG, per germline (reference sequence). The CDR3 nucleotides read TGTGCCTGGAGTGGGCAGGGCACTGAAGCTTTCTTT. As protein: CAWSGQGTEAFF.

The chain uses TRBV6-4 and TRBJ2-1; 7 nucleotides align to TRBD1. Germline V lookup: CDR1 MRHNA, CDR2 SNTAGT. The V gene end was trimmed by 0 bases and the J gene end by 6 bases; junction bases not matched to a gene: 5. This CDR3 is 15 amino acids long. The CDR3 is CASSDSEGAANEQFF. The CDR3 nucleotides are TGTGCCAGCAGTGACTCCGAGGGGGCGGCCAATGAGCAGTTCTTC.

V is TRBV7-8 and J is TRBJ1-3; TRBD1 might be the D (6 bases). Trimming removed 4 bases from V and 1 base from J, with 8 bases in between. CDR1 is SGHVS, CDR2 FQNEAQ, per germline. The CDR3 has 14 amino acids. CDR3 coding DNA: TGTGCCAGCAGCTCGAGGGGGTCTGGAAACACCATATATTTT. As protein: CASSSRGSGNTIYF.

On this clone itself: Germline and junction disagree at one end, which may indicate a read error. This sequence joins TRBV7-9 and TRBJ1-1, with D possibly being TRBD1 (6 bases). Per germline, CDR1 SEHNR and CDR2 FQNEAQ (reference sequence). The CDR3 covers 10 residues. The CDR3 protein is CASSGRQAQF. CDR3 bases: TGTGCCAGCAGCGGCCGACAGGCCCAGTTT.

The chain combines TRBV7-9 with TRBJ2-3, with 7 bases identical to TRBD2. This CDR3 contains 17 residues. The ends lost 5 bases at V and 0 bases at J; junction bases unmatched: 11. The germline V gene has CDR1 SEHNR and CDR2 FQNEAQ (reference sequence). CDR3 region: CASSHRRLGGSTDTQYF. CDR3 bases: TGTGCCAGCAGCCATCGAAGGCTCGGGGGGAGCACAGATACGCAGTATTTT.

The V gene is TRBV7-6, the J gene TRBJ2-3, with D possibly TRBD2 on 5 matching bases. The CDR3 covers 17 residues. Germline CDR1 and CDR2: SGHVS and FNYEAQ. V shed 0 bases and J shed 1 base, with 14 bases lying between them. CDR3 nucleotide sequence: TGTGCCAGCAGCTTAGCGCGGGCCCCGGAGGGCACAGATACGCAGTATTTT. It codes for CASSLARAPEGTDTQYF. Combining the CDR3 with reference TRBV7-6 and TRBJ2-3 gives the whole variable domain GAGVSQSPRYKVTKRGQDVALRCDPISGHVSLYWYRQALGQGPEFLTYFNYEAQQDKSGLPNDRFSAERPEGSISTLTIQRTEQRDSAMYRCASSLARAPEGTDTQYFGPGTRLTVL.

The sample holds a few counts of this clone. V is TRBV18 and J is TRBJ1-1; weak D call: TRBD1 (5 bases). In germline, CDR1 is KGHSH, CDR2 LQKENI. The length of the CDR3 is 14 residues. Trimming removed 3 bases from V and 1 base from J, with 9 bases in between. CDR3 protein: CASSPRDRNTEAFF. For the CDR3, the DNA is TGTGCCAGCTCACCCAGGGATCGGAACACTGAAGCTTTCTTT.

The V call is TRBV13, the J call TRBJ2-7; D is possibly TRBD2 (5 bases). Trimming took off 4 bases at V and 2 bases at J, with 27 bases between the two ends. Germline-derived CDR1 and CDR2 are PRHDT and FYEKMQ (reference sequence). There are 19 residues in the CDR3. CDR3 in amino acids: CASSSLGERSDYRPYEQYF. For the CDR3, the DNA is TGTGCCAGCAGCTCCTTAGGCGAGCGGAGTGACTACCGACCCTACGAGCAGTACTTC. The full variable domain, with the rest looked up from reference TRBV13 and TRBJ2-7, is AAGVIQSPRHLIKEKRETATLKCYPIPRHDTVYWYQQGPGQDPQFLISFYEKMQSDKGSIPDRFSAQQFSDYHSELNMSSLELGDSALYFCASSSLGERSDYRPYEQYFGPGTRLTVT.

CDR3 bases: TGTGCCAGCAGTGACGGGCAGGGAGGCGGTCAGCCCCAGCATTTT. Protein product: CASSDGQGGGQPQHF. This chain joins TRBV2 and TRBJ1-5, with a weak D call TRBD1 (5 bases). Trimming removed 3 bases from V and 6 bases from J, with 15 bases in between. This CDR3 has 15 residues. Germline V gives CDR1 SNHLY, CDR2 FYNNEI.

This chain uses TRBV14 with TRBJ2-1, with D possibly matching TRBD2 (6 bases). The CDR3 sequence is 20 residues long. V dropped 0 bases and J dropped 6 bases, with 27 bases sitting between them. Germline CDR1 reads SGHDN; CDR2 reads FVKESK. The CDR3 DNA sequence: TGTGCCAGCAGCCAAGATGAGGGAGGACTTCGGAGCCTGTTCGGCAATGAGCAGTTCTTC. Its protein is CASSQDEGGLRSLFGNEQFF.

The chain joins TRBV28 to TRBJ2-1, with a tentative D call TRBD2 (7 bases). Germline CDR1 and CDR2: MDHEN and SYDVKM. The CDR3 totals 17 residues. V gave up 3 bases and J gave up 4 bases, with 19 bases separating them. The CDR3 DNA reads as TGTGCCAGCAGTTTTAACCTGGGGCGGGGGCGGTACAATGAGCAGTTCTTC. Translating it yields CASSFNLGRGRYNEQFF.

This chain connects TRBV5-1 to TRBJ2-3, with 8 bases fitting TRBD1. This CDR3 has 14 residues. The V and J ends lost 0 bases and 4 bases, in that order; junction bases with no gene match: 1. Germline V gives CDR1 SGHRS, CDR2 YFSETQ. Here the CDR3 reads CASSLDRGADTQYF. The CDR3 DNA follows: TGCGCCAGCAGCTTGGACAGGGGGGCAGATACGCAGTATTTT. Full variable domain (outside the CDR3, taken from reference TRBV5-1 and TRBJ2-3): KAGVTQTPRYLIKTRGQQVTLSCSPISGHRSVSWYQQTPGQGLQFLFEYFSETQRNKGNFPGRFSGRQFSNSRSEMNVSTLELGDSALYLCASSLDRGADTQYFGPGTRLTVL.

The chain recombines TRBV5-1 with TRBJ2-3; 14 bases line up with TRBD2. Germline values: CDR1 SGHRS, CDR2 YFSETQ. This CDR3 spans 16 amino acids. The V and J ends lost 7 bases and 6 bases, in that order; junction bases with no gene match: 10. The CDR3 nucleotides read TGCGCCAGCTTCGTTGGGACTAGCGGGGGCCTGGATACGCAGTATTTT. This codes for CASFVGTSGGLDTQYF.

V is TRBV2 and J is TRBJ2-7; TRBD2 matches at 10 bases. Germline V gene lookup returns CDR1 SNHLY and CDR2 FYNNEI. The junction had 9 bases not matched to a gene; V was cut back by 1 base and J by 6 bases. This CDR3 has 16 amino acids. CDR3 in DNA: TGTGCCAGCAGTGAAGGTGAAATAGCGGGGGGCGGCGAGCAGTACTTC. Its protein is CASSEGEIAGGGEQYF.

The V call is TRBV18, the J call TRBJ1-1; no clear D gene. The CDR3 covers 13 residues. From germline, CDR1 is KGHSH and CDR2 LQKENI. V gave up 3 bases and J gave up 5 bases, with 10 bases separating them. For the CDR3, the DNA is TGTGCCAGCTCACCCAATAGTTGGACTGAAGCTTTCTTT. The encoded protein is CASSPNSWTEAFF.

The chain couples TRBV6-5 to TRBJ2-7, with D perhaps TRBD1 (7 bases). Per germline, CDR1 MNHEY and CDR2 SVGAGI. V was pared by 5 bases and J by 6 bases, with 14 bases between. The CDR3 sequence is 13 residues long. The CDR3 region is CASSRRQGGEQYF. CDR3 DNA: TGTGCCAGCAGTAGACGACAGGGAGGCGAGCAGTACTTC.

This CDR3 reads CASSQEGSGGPSLYF. As DNA, the CDR3 is TGCGCCAGCAGCCAAGAAGGTAGCGGGGGGCCTAGTTTGTATTTT. The J gene is TRBJ2-3, the V gene TRBV4-1, with TRBD2 matching 10 bases. The CDR3 consists of 15 residues. Germline trimming cut 0 bases from V and 14 bases from J; bases unmatched to any gene: 11. Germline-derived CDR1 and CDR2 are MGHRA and YSYEKL.

Here the CDR3 DNA reads TGTGCCAGCAGCGTAGGGCAGGGAAATAATGGCTACACCTTC. Encoded protein: CASSVGQGNNGYTF. The chain is built from TRBV9 and TRBJ1-2; tentatively, D is TRBD1 (5 bases). The germline CDR1 and CDR2 sequences are SGDLS and YYNGEE. This CDR3 has 14 residues. The V and J ends lost 0 bases and 6 bases respectively, with 12 bases between them. The full variable domain, with the rest looked up from reference TRBV9 and TRBJ1-2, is DSGVTQTPKHLITATGQRVTLRCSPRSGDLSVYWYQQSLDQGLQFLIQYYNGEERAKGNILERFSAQQFPDLHSELNLSSLELGDSALYFCASSVGQGNNGYTFGSGTRLTVV.

J is TRBJ2-1 and V is TRBV19; D gene unclear. V dropped 3 bases and J dropped 6 bases, with 6 bases sitting between them. This CDR3 spans 12 amino acids. Looked up from germline, CDR1 is LNHDA and CDR2 is SQIVND (reference sequence). CDR3: CASSIPRNEQFF. The DNA for the CDR3 is TGTGCCAGTAGTATTCCCCGCAATGAGCAGTTCTTC.